This T cell receptor (beta chain) was found in a study of radiation and T cells in renal cell carcinoma (dated by TCRdb to 2019 to 2021). Looking at the study overall: The samples were obtained from a clinical trial, where primary renal cell carcinomas were treated with 15 Gy stereotactic body radiation therapy and then removed by nephrectomy 4 weeks afterward. A total of some 51 samples underwent TCR beta sequencing, made up of approximately 26 tumors and about 27 peripheral blood samples. Across all 50 or so samples, 4,016,671 unique CDR3 nucleotide sequences encoding roughly 2,800,000 unique CDR3 amino acid sequences were identified.

The investigation overall reported the following: Effects of radiation dose or scheduling on the TCR repertoire could not be addressed with the single-armed trial design. Blood repertoire dynamics were not followed beyond 4 weeks after treatment. Because pretreatment tumor biopsies were not available, the study could not determine whether clonotypes were already present within the tumor at baseline. Top tumor clonotypes rose in blood from baseline to 2 weeks post-radiation, then contracted by 4 weeks, suggesting transient expansion of tumor-resident clones.

TCR beta libraries were generated from genomic DNA with the immunoSEQ kit, following the manufacturer's recommendations. To prepare the libraries, a first multiplex PCR with proprietary primers was run, followed by a second PCR that added unique barcodes, and a bead cleanup was done after each round. Each sample batch included a kit-provided positive control reaction and a negative control reaction. The final libraries underwent checking on an Agilent 4200 TapeStation D1000 ScreenTape, volumetric pooling, and quantification by qPCR. Sequencing was performed on an Illumina NextSeq500 with a MidOutput 150-cycle cartridge, and 156 Read1 and 15 Index1 cycles were run with kit custom primers. The pooled library was loaded at approximately 1 pM, with an approximately 20% PhiX control spiked in. Concerning the study's data processing: Vendor-processed data were analyzed in R, with a clonotype defined as all T cells sharing the same CDR3 nucleotide sequence. In the clone abundance analyses, frequencies were normalized to the 10,000 most abundant clones in each sample. Public T cell clones, averaging fewer than five per sample, were removed before analysis. A difference in abundance of at least 32-fold between compartments was used to define tumor-enriched and baseline blood-enriched clonotypes. A beta-binomial differential abundance model was applied to find clonotypes that expanded or contracted between blood time points. Tumor-blood repertoire similarity was measured with the Baroni-Urbani and Buser coefficient, and group comparisons used two-tailed Wilcoxon tests in R. This is the immuneACCESS table as TCRdb keeps it, with only in-frame sequences that have V and J called. A part of the clones is gone; compared with another copy, unresolved V genes explain less than half, and the rest is unexplained. V and J calls and clone size are as listed in that table; D and trimming were resolved from the DNA. This sample holds tens of thousands of clones; around 72% were observed only once. The top ten constitute about 7.1% of the sample.

In regard to this clone: What this receptor recognizes is not known. Qualities for individual bases were not recorded, and no much larger clone is one base off.

This sample's time point label indicates: baseline pretreatment blood. The treatment or condition label on this specimen signifies: 15 Gy SBRT to primary tumor, nephrectomy 4 weeks later. Serial peripheral blood from radiation-treated patients was sampled at baseline, 2 weeks and 4 weeks after SBRT to track tumor-enriched clonotypes. Every patient had renal cell carcinoma of clear cell pathology. Genomic DNA for TCR sequencing was prepared using the QIAamp DNA Blood Mini Kit (Qiagen). The analyses included only samples that passed all quality control checks. This specimen was blood, taken from a patient whose treatment included radiotherapy and nephrectomy. The sequence was obtained from a man aged 60 to 69 with renal cell carcinoma.

The CDR3 region: CASSPPEFKGTDTQYF. The sequenced DNA: TGTGCCAGCTCACCCCCCGAATTTAAGGGCACAGATACGCAGTATTTT. The chain is assembled from TRBV18 and TRBJ2-3; the D gene cannot be named for sure. Measured from the cysteine to the phenylalanine, the CDR3 is 16 residues long. CDR3 DNA is the only sequence kept; it has 48 bases, read in frame from the first base. V is reduced by 3 bases and J by 1 base, leaving a spacing of 14 bases between them. According to the germline V gene, CDR1 reads KGHSH and CDR2 reads LQKENI.